The rows below give T cell receptor beta chains drawn from one sample of a study of OX40 agonist ivuxolimab in advanced cancers. Some clones are missing from TCRdb's copy, which holds only in-frame ones; the method was immunoSEQ multiplex PCR. Among just over 90,000 clones, about 90% were seen once, and the ten largest hold under 0.95%. The source material was CD4+ or CD8+ T cells sorted from blood, sampled in a trial of the OX40 agonist ivuxolimab. These receptors came from an adult with an advanced solid tumor such as melanoma, head and neck, liver or kidney cancer. The CDR3 runs from the conserved cysteine through the conserved F or W. Each record gives: clone size, J gene, V gene, D gene, CDR3 DNA, CDR3 protein. The D gene is left open where the match is weak. Part of the rows lack a size; the others show once, few, many or a class for expanded clones.

.,TRBJ2-2,TRBV7-2,TRBD2,TGTGCCAGCAGCTTAGCCCTAAAACTAGCGGGAGGGACCGGGGAGCTGTTTTTT,CASSLALKLAGGTGELFF
.,TRBJ2-7,TRBV7-2,.,TGTGCCAGCAGCGGAAGACTTACGGGATCCTACGAGCAGTACTTC,CASSGRLTGSYEQYF
.,TRBJ1-4,TRBV5-1,.,TGCGCCAGCAGTCGCGAGGGCACTAATGAAAAACTGTTTTTT,CASSREGTNEKLFF
.,TRBJ2-4,TRBV5-1,TRBD2,TGCGCCAGCAGCCTGGAGGGACTAGTCCAGAACATTCAGTACTTC,CASSLEGLVQNIQYF
once,TRBJ2-2,TRBV12-5,.,TGTGCTAGTGGTTTGCCGGCTCAGGGCGTGAACACCGGGGAGCTGTTTTTT,CASGLPAQGVNTGELFF
.,TRBJ2-5,TRBV10-1,.,TGCGCCAGCAGTGAGACTTGGTCAGCTATTCGCGCCTACTACTTC,CASSETWSAIRAYYF
.,TRBJ2-7,TRBV2,TRBD2,TGTGCCAGCAGTGAAGAGATAGCGGGCGCATACGAGCAGTACTTC,CASSEEIAGAYEQYF
.,TRBJ2-5,TRBV7-9,.,TGTGCCAGCAGCTTAGCCAGGGACCAAGAGACCCAGTACTTC,CASSLARDQETQYF
.,TRBJ2-4,TRBV7-6,TRBD2,TGTGCCAGCAGCTCGGGACTAGCGGGGCGCCCGGGGAACATTCAGTACTTC,CASSSGLAGRPGNIQYF
.,TRBJ1-4,TRBV7-9,.,TGTGCCAGCAGCTTAGTAAAACGGGGTTACAATGAAAAACTGTTTTTT,CASSLVKRGYNEKLFF
.,TRBJ2-7,TRBV28,.,TGTGCCAGCCTCAACGGAGGGAGTGGGATTGGATACGAGCAATACTTC,CASLNGGSGIGYEQYF
.,TRBJ2-5,TRBV28,TRBD2,TGTGCCAGCAGTTTTTCTGGACTAGCGAAAGAGACCCAGTACTTC,CASSFSGLAKETQYF
.,TRBJ1-5,TRBV7-2,TRBD1,TGTGCCAGCAGCTTAACAGGGGAAGTCAATCAGCCCCAGCATTTT,CASSLTGEVNQPQHF
.,TRBJ2-3,TRBV6-1,.,TGTGCCAGCAGTGAAGCACGAGGGAGCGCGCAGTATTTT,CASSEARGSAQYF
once,TRBJ2-3,TRBV6-1,TRBD2,TGTGCCAGTGGACTAGCGGGCCTCAGGGATACGCAGTATTTT,CASGLAGLRDTQYF
.,TRBJ2-1,TRBV29-1,TRBD2,TGCAGCGTTAACCGGGGGGGGGAGCAGTTCTTC,CSVNRGGEQFF
.,TRBJ1-5,TRBV30,.,TGTGCCTGGAGTGTAGAGTATAATCAGCCCCAGCATTTT,CAWSVEYNQPQHF
.,TRBJ2-7,TRBV7-2,TRBD2,TGTGCCAGCAGCTCCCGCTCCGGGACTAACTACGAGCAGTACTTC,CASSSRSGTNYEQYF
.,TRBJ1-2,TRBV30,.,TGTGCCTGGAGATGGCCAGGGCGCTCAGTGAACTATGGCTACACCTTC,CAWRWPGRSVNYGYTF
.,TRBJ2-5,TRBV10-2,.,TGCGCCAGCAGTGTATTGTACCAAGAGACCCAGTACTTC,CASSVLYQETQYF
.,TRBJ2-3,TRBV5-1,.,TGCGCCAGCAGCTTGGGGGGCAGGACAGATACGCAGTATTTT,CASSLGGRTDTQYF
.,TRBJ2-7,TRBV27,TRBD1,TGTGCCAGCAGTTTCAGGACAGGGCTGGAGGCGGGCCCCTACGAGCAGTACTTC,CASSFRTGLEAGPYEQYF